These 18 T cell receptor beta chains share one sample of origin, sequenced in a study of T cells of healthy individuals. TCRdb processed the 5' RACE reads anew with MiXCR; each CDR3 protein has one entry. The table lists around 100,000 distinct CDR3 sequences, approximately 15% of them singletons. Every receptor here comes from a human donor in good health.

Only a few counts were recorded for this clonotype. The chain couples TRBV20-1 to TRBJ2-1; maybe TRBD2 (6 bases). Trimming pared 5 bases from V and 0 bases from J, leaving 20 bases between. Germline V lookup: CDR1 DFQATT, CDR2 SNEGSKA (reference sequence). CDR3 length: 17 residues. The CDR3 coding sequence is TGCAGTGCTCCCCGGGGAGGTAGCCCCAGCTCCTACAATGAGCAGTTCTTC. Translating gives CSAPRGGSPSSYNEQFF.

This clonotype was counted only a few times. This rearrangement joins TRBV7-8 to TRBJ2-5; D unresolved. The CDR3 covers 12 residues. The V gene lost 5 bases and the J gene lost 5 bases, with 9 bases spanning the gap. The germline V gene encodes CDR1 SGHVS and CDR2 FQNEAQ. The CDR3, as DNA: TGTGCCAGCAGCCAGACGGGCGAGACCCAGTACTTC. It specifies CASSQTGETQYF.

This clonotype was picked up a small number of times. Here the CDR3 reads CASSGGYSGNTIYF. In DNA form, the CDR3 reads TGCGCCAGCAGCGGAGGGTACTCTGGAAACACCATATATTTT. The V and J genes are TRBV5-1 and TRBJ1-3; D not resolved. The V end was cut by 4 bases, the J end by 0 bases, with 8 bases between. Germline V gene lookup returns CDR1 SGHRS and CDR2 YFSETQ. The CDR3 spans 14 residues.

This clonotype was found a few times. J is TRBJ1-1 and V is TRBV5-6; 8 bases agree with TRBD1. Trimming at V came to 4 bases and at J to 6 bases, leaving 8 bases not matched to a gene. The V gene's germline CDR1 is SGHDT and CDR2 YYEEEE. The CDR3 contains 14 residues. The CDR3 DNA is TGTGCCAGCAGCGGGGGGACAGGCCCTCCTGAAGCTTTCTTT. This translates into CASSGGTGPPEAFF.

This chain links TRBV7-9 with TRBJ2-2; 12 bases line up with TRBD1. This CDR3 has 17 amino acids. Per germline, CDR1 SEHNR and CDR2 FQNEAQ (reference sequence). The junction had 9 bases not matched to a gene; V was cut back by 4 bases and J by 6 bases. CDR3 residues: CASSYPGTGGAAGELFF. CDR3 nucleotides: TGTGCCAGCAGCTACCCCGGGACAGGGGGCGCAGCCGGGGAGCTGTTTTTT.

This clonotype was detected only a few times. The V gene is TRBV27, the J gene TRBJ2-3; possible D gene TRBD1, 5 bases. The ends were cut back, 4 bases at V and 0 bases at J, with 8 bases in the middle. The CDR3 sequence is 14 residues long. Per germline, CDR1 MNHEY and CDR2 SMNVEV (reference sequence). The CDR3 bases are TGTGCCAGCAGTTCCCAGGGTAGCACAGATACGCAGTATTTT. It codes for CASSSQGSTDTQYF.

This clonotype has more than one count but fewer than ten. The chain joins TRBV7-2 to TRBJ2-5; D is perhaps TRBD1 (6 bases). In germline, CDR1 is SGHTA, CDR2 FQGNSA. Between the trimmed V and J ends, which lost 1 base and 6 bases, there was a span of 12 bases. The CDR3 sequence is 14 residues long. The chain's CDR3 is CASSLEQGGKTQYF. CDR3 bases: TGTGCCAGCAGCTTAGAACAGGGTGGTAAGACCCAGTACTTC.

The chain employs TRBV29-1 and TRBJ1-2; 10 bases are shared with TRBD1. The CDR3 runs 14 residues. Germline CDR1 SQVTM, CDR2 ANQGSEA. Losses at the gene ends were 6 bases for V and 7 bases for J; bases not matched to a gene: 11. CDR3 region: CSVGMDRGFSGYTF. The CDR3 DNA sequence: TGCAGCGTCGGGATGGACAGGGGGTTTTCTGGCTACACCTTC. Supplemented by reference TRBV29-1 and TRBJ1-2, the full variable domain reads SAVISQKPSRDICQRGTSLTIQCQVDSQVTMMFWYRQQPGQSLTLIATANQGSEATYESGFVIDKFPISRPNLTFSTLTVSNMSPEDSSIYLCSVGMDRGFSGYTFGSGTRLTVV.

This clonotype was found many times. In nucleotides, the CDR3 is TGTGCCAGCAGTTTCCTCACAGGGGCCCACAATGAGCAGTTCTTC. This sequence encodes CASSFLTGAHNEQFF. The rearrangement joins TRBV6-2 or TRBV6-3 to TRBJ2-1, with TRBD1 matching 7 bases. The CDR3 loop spans 15 amino acids. V lost 4 bases, J lost 5 bases, and 8 bases stayed unmatched. Germline V CDR1 and CDR2: MNHEY, SVGEGT.

The chain links TRBV29-1 to TRBJ1-1; TRBD1 matches 7 bases. CDR1 and CDR2 from the germline V gene are SQVTM and ANQGSEA. The CDR3 loop spans 13 amino acids. J was trimmed by 1 base and V by 6 bases; bases with no gene match: 5. Here the CDR3 reads CSVTRGENTEAFF. In DNA, the CDR3 is TGCAGCGTGACCAGGGGGGAGAACACTGAAGCTTTCTTT.

This clonotype has a count of ten or more. The gene calls are TRBV28 and TRBJ1-1; D possibly corresponds to TRBD1 (6 bases). V was trimmed by 4 bases and J by 11 bases, leaving 14 bases between them. The CDR3 spans 12 residues. Per the germline V gene, CDR1 is MDHEN and CDR2 is SYDVKM. The CDR3 sequence is CASSSNTGNAFF. The CDR3 nucleotides read TGTGCCAGCAGTTCAAATACAGGGAACGCTTTCTTT.

The rearrangement joins TRBV5-1 to TRBJ2-2; D may be TRBD2 (6 bases). Deletions cut 4 bases from V and 4 bases from J, with 14 bases between. Germline V lookup: CDR1 SGHRS, CDR2 YFSETQ. CDR3 length equals 15 residues. In nucleotides, the CDR3 is TGCGCCAGCAGCCAATCGGGAGATCCCACCGGGGAGCTGTTTTTT. This sequence encodes CASSQSGDPTGELFF.

This clonotype has only a few counts. V usage is TRBV5-1 and J usage is TRBJ2-5; 8 positions match TRBD1. The germline V gene has CDR1 SGHRS and CDR2 YFSETQ. CDR3 length: 16 amino acids. V was pared by 4 bases and J by 1 base, with 9 bases of the junction left unmatched. In nucleotides, the CDR3 is TGCGCCAGCAGCCGCCTAGGACAGGGCCCCCAAGAGACCCAGTACTTC. This encodes CASSRLGQGPQETQYF.

This clonotype was picked up a small number of times. This rearrangement joins TRBV2 to TRBJ1-2, with 7 bases identical to TRBD1. V lost 7 bases, J lost 6 bases, and 11 bases stayed unmatched. This CDR3 is built from 14 residues. The germline V gene has CDR1 SNHLY and CDR2 FYNNEI. CDR3 DNA sequence: TGTGCCAGCAAGGGGCCAGGGGGGCGAAATGGCTACACCTTC. Protein product: CASKGPGGRNGYTF.

This clonotype was seen a few times. This chain joins TRBV12-3 or TRBV12-4 and TRBJ2-1; 13 bases align to TRBD2. This CDR3 contains 15 residues. The junction had 2 bases not matched to a gene; V was cut back by 3 bases and J by 6 bases. DNA for the CDR3: TGTGCCAGCAGTTTTGGACTAGCGGGAGTCAATGAGCAGTTCTTC. Translating gives CASSFGLAGVNEQFF.

This clonotype was picked up many times. This chain uses TRBV7-8 with TRBJ1-5; D is unresolved. CDR1 and CDR2 (germline): SGHVS, FQNEAQ. There are 13 residues in the CDR3. The V and J ends lost 0 bases and 6 bases respectively, with 6 bases between them. Here the CDR3 DNA reads TGTGCCAGCAGCTTAGCGGGTCGTCAGCCCCAGCATTTT. Its translation: CASSLAGRQPQHF.

This clonotype was found a few times. The V call is TRBV6-4, the J call TRBJ2-3; TRBD2 aligns across 11 bases. The CDR3 length is 15 residues. The germline CDR1 and CDR2 sequences are MRHNA and SNTAGT. V lost 4 bases to trimming and J lost 4 bases; unmatched junction nucleotides: 4. Here the CDR3 DNA reads TGTGCCAGCAGTGTTACTAGCGGGAGTCCAGATACGCAGTATTTT. Translating gives CASSVTSGSPDTQYF.

The V call is TRBV7-2, the J call TRBJ2-5; 9 positions agree with TRBD2. CDR3 size: 16 residues. V lost 5 bases, J lost 5 bases, and 12 bases stayed unmatched. Germline V gene lookup returns CDR1 SGHTA and CDR2 FQGNSA. Written as DNA, the CDR3 is TGTGCCAGCAGCCCCCGGGTAGCGGGGGTGCTTGAGACCCAGTACTTC. Translating it yields CASSPRVAGVLETQYF.